Listed here are 18 T cell receptor beta chains from one sample, sequenced in a study of OX40 agonist ivuxolimab in advanced cancers. The data were produced by immunoSEQ multiplex PCR, yet TCRdb's version contains in-frame clones alone and is incomplete. The sample lists approximately 74,000 clones; about 88% were seen once. Sample: CD4+ or CD8+ T cells sorted from blood, taken in a trial of the OX40 agonist ivuxolimab. The receptors stem from an adult with an advanced solid tumor such as melanoma, head and neck, liver or kidney cancer.

The chain uses TRBV27 and TRBJ2-1; no definite D call. This CDR3 comprises 12 residues. V lost 5 bases to trimming and J lost 9 bases, with 11 bases between them. CDR1 MNHEY and CDR2 SMNVEV come from the germline V gene (reference sequence). CDR3 loop: CASSIGVGEQFF. In nucleotides, the CDR3 is TGTGCCAGCAGTATAGGAGTCGGTGAGCAGTTCTTC.

The chain is built from TRBV12-5 and TRBJ2-5, with 12 bases aligning to TRBD2. The V gene end was trimmed by 2 bases and the J gene end by 5 bases; junction bases not matched to a gene: 6. The length of the CDR3 is 16 residues. CDR1 and CDR2 from the germline V gene are LGHNT and FRNRAP. The CDR3 reads CASGLMTSGRVETQYF. DNA for the CDR3: TGTGCTAGTGGTTTGATGACTAGCGGGAGAGTTGAGACCCAGTACTTC.

The chain carries TRBV7-2 and TRBJ2-3, with 11 bases lining up with TRBD1. The germline gives CDR1 SGHTA, CDR2 FQGNSA. V was pared by 5 bases and J by 6 bases, with 10 bases of the junction left unmatched. This CDR3 comprises 16 residues. The CDR3 region has the DNA TGTGCCAGCAGCCCCCCCGGACAGGGGGCTTCGGATACGCAGTATTTT. This translates into CASSPPGQGASDTQYF.

This chain's CDR3 is CASSGASINQPQHF. The CDR3 nucleotides are TGTGCCAGCTCAGGGGCTAGCATTAATCAGCCCCAGCATTTT. The gene calls are TRBV18 and TRBJ1-5, with D perhaps TRBD1 (5 bases). CDR1 and CDR2 (germline): KGHSH, LQKENI. The V gene lost 5 bases and the J gene lost 4 bases, with 12 bases spanning the gap. The CDR3 spans 14 residues.

J is TRBJ1-1 and V is TRBV2, with D maybe TRBD1 (5 bases). This CDR3 region has 13 residues. Per the germline V gene, CDR1 is SNHLY and CDR2 is FYNNEI. V lost 7 bases and J 1 base, leaving 10 bases between the germline ends. DNA of the CDR3: TGTGCCAGCATGGGGGTGGGGAACACTGAAGCTTTCTTT. This encodes CASMGVGNTEAFF.

The V call is TRBV5-8, the J call TRBJ1-2; the D gene is possibly TRBD1 (5 bases). The length of the CDR3 is 14 residues. V was shortened by 3 bases and J by 0 bases, with 9 bases between the two germline ends. Germline V gives CDR1 SGHTS, CDR2 YDEGEE. The CDR3 is CASSYQTANYGYTF. CDR3 DNA sequence: TGTGCCAGCAGCTACCAGACAGCTAACTATGGCTACACCTTC.

The chain has TRBV19 and TRBJ2-7; D is possibly TRBD2 (5 bases). This CDR3 comprises 13 residues. Trimming shortened V by 5 bases and J by 0 bases, and 8 bases separated the two germline ends. Germline-derived CDR1 and CDR2 are LNHDA and SQIVND (reference sequence). The CDR3 loop reads CASSSDYSYEQYF. As DNA, the CDR3 is TGTGCCAGTAGTTCCGACTACTCCTACGAGCAGTACTTC.

The rearrangement links TRBV19 to TRBJ2-3, with D hard to call. CDR3 length: 13 residues. Trimming stripped 8 bases from V and 7 bases from J, with 16 bases between. The germline V gene has CDR1 LNHDA and CDR2 SQIVND (reference sequence). CDR3 coding DNA: TGTGCCAGTCGACAAGGCGAAACCCATACGCAGTATTTT. Translated, it gives CASRQGETHTQYF.

The rearrangement joins TRBV7-9 to TRBJ1-1; possible D gene TRBD1, 5 bases. In germline, CDR1 is SEHNR, CDR2 FQNEAQ (reference sequence). The CDR3 length is 13 residues. Trimming stripped 5 bases from V and 8 bases from J, with 15 bases between. CDR3 DNA: TGTGCCAGCAGCCCTAGACAGTCGGGAGAAGCTTTCTTT. Residues: CASSPRQSGEAFF.

In its sample, this clone was seen once. This chain's CDR3 is CASSLETYEQYF. CDR3 sequence (DNA): TGTGCCAGCAGCTTGGAAACCTACGAGCAGTACTTC. The gene calls are TRBV5-6 and TRBJ2-7; D unresolved. The V gene lost 0 bases and the J gene lost 2 bases, with 3 bases spanning the gap. The germline V gene has CDR1 SGHDT and CDR2 YYEEEE. The CDR3 has 12 amino acids.

The chain is built from TRBV6-5 and TRBJ2-1; TRBD2 might be the D (6 bases). Trimming took off 5 bases at V and 8 bases at J, with 19 bases between the two ends. CDR1 MNHEY and CDR2 SVGAGI come from the germline V gene. CDR3 size: 15 residues. CDR3 amino acids: CASSTLAQGVDEQFF. CDR3 nucleotides: TGTGCCAGCAGTACGCTAGCGCAAGGCGTGGATGAGCAGTTCTTC.

DNA of the CDR3: TGTGCCAGTAGTATATGGACTAGCGGGAGTCGTGAGACCCAGTACTTC. It specifies CASSIWTSGSRETQYF. The V call is TRBV19, the J call TRBJ2-5, with 13 positions matching TRBD2. V shed 2 bases and J 5 bases; nucleotides not matched to a gene: 5. CDR3 length: 16 amino acids. The germline V gene encodes CDR1 LNHDA and CDR2 SQIVND (reference sequence).

The V call is TRBV7-9, the J call TRBJ2-3; no definite D call. CDR3 size: 13 residues. The V and J ends lost 3 bases and 0 bases respectively, with 4 bases between them. Germline lookup yields CDR1 SEHNR and CDR2 FQNEAQ (reference sequence). The chain's CDR3 is CASSFASTDTQYF. CDR3 nucleotides: TGTGCCAGCAGCTTCGCCAGCACAGATACGCAGTATTTT.

The count of this clone is one. V is TRBV29-1 and J is TRBJ2-3; D possibly corresponds to TRBD2 (5 bases). V was trimmed by 4 bases and J by 2 bases, leaving 10 bases between them. This CDR3 has 13 residues. CDR1 and CDR2 from the germline V gene are SQVTM and ANQGSEA. CDR3 sequence reads: CSVAYSDTDTQYF. As DNA, the CDR3 is TGCAGCGTTGCCTATAGCGACACAGATACGCAGTATTTT.

The sample holds a few counts of this clone. This rearrangement joins TRBV7-2 to TRBJ1-3; 10 bases are a match to TRBD1. Germline CDR1 and CDR2: SGHTA and FQGNSA. V gave up 5 bases and J gave up 4 bases; unmatched junction bases: 5. The CDR3 length is 15 residues. CDR3 nucleotides: TGTGCCAGCAGCCGACAGGGGGCCATAGGAAACACCATATATTTT. Its translation is CASSRQGAIGNTIYF.

The V gene is TRBV11-2, the J gene TRBJ2-5; 9 bases match TRBD1. J lost 7 bases, V lost 4 bases, and 16 bases had no gene match. This CDR3 region has 17 residues. Germline V lookup: CDR1 SGHAT, CDR2 FQNNGV. The CDR3 spells CASSSPPGQGAFGTQYF. DNA for the CDR3: TGTGCCAGCAGCTCGCCCCCGGGACAGGGTGCCTTCGGGACCCAGTACTTC. Full variable domain (rest looked up from reference TRBV11-2 and TRBJ2-5): EAGVAQSPRYKIIEKRQSVAFWCNPISGHATLYWYQQILGQGPKLLIQFQNNGVVDDSQLPKDRFSAERLKGVDSTLKIQPAKLEDSAVYLCASSSPPGQGAFGTQYFGPGTRLLVL.

The V gene is TRBV27, the J gene TRBJ2-7, with D possibly being TRBD1 or TRBD2 (5 bases each). Trimming took off 3 bases at V and 2 bases at J, with 11 bases between the two ends. The CDR3 spans 14 residues. Germline values: CDR1 MNHEY, CDR2 SMNVEV (reference sequence). This CDR3 reads CASSLPRGAYEQYF. Here the CDR3 DNA reads TGTGCCAGCAGTTTGCCTCGGGGCGCCTACGAGCAGTACTTC.

The V and J genes are TRBV2 and TRBJ1-2; 8 bases align to TRBD1. With V trimmed by 4 bases and J by 4 bases, 5 bases remained unmatched. The germline V gene has CDR1 SNHLY and CDR2 FYNNEI. The CDR3 runs to 14 residues. CDR3 DNA: TGTGCCAGCAGTGGACAGGGGTCCGTCTATGGCTACACCTTC. It yields the protein CASSGQGSVYGYTF.